This T cell receptor (beta chain) appears in the sequencing data of a study of response to subunit inactivated influenza vaccine. Study-wide results and caveats: Seasonal influenza vaccination, on each occasion, was suggested by the authors to recruit few new T cells.

TCRdb itself ran the RT-PCR reads through MiXCR, one entry per CDR3 protein. This table has just over 300,000 distinct CDR3 sequences, roughly 22% appearing once. As to this clonotype: What it binds is unknown.

Germline CDR1 and CDR2: ENHRY and SYGVKD. The CDR3 runs to 14 residues. V was cut by 4 bases and J by 0 bases, with 8 bases left in between. Specimen: PBMCs from blood, collected less than 22 months after vaccination. The receptor comes from a man aged 50 to 75 who received an inactivated influenza vaccine. V gene TRBV10-3 combines with J gene TRBJ2-3, with D perhaps matching TRBD2 (6 bases). CDR3 DNA: TGTGCCATCAGTGTGGGGACTAGCACAGATACGCAGTATTTT. This encodes CAISVGTSTDTQYF.